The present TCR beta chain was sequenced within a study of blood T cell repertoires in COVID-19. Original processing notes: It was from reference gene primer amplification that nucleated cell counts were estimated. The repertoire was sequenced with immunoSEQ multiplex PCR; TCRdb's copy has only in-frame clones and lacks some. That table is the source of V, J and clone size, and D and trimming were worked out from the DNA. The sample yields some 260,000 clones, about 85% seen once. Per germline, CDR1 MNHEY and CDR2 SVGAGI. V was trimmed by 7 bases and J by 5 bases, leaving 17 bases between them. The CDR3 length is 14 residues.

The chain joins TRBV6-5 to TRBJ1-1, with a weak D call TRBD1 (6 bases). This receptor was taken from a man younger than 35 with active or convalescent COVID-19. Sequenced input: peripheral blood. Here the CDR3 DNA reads TGTGCCAGCACTTTACAGGGTAGTTATACTGAAGCTTTCTTT. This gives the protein CASTLQGSYTEAFF.